This T cell receptor beta chain was retrieved from a study of blood T cell repertoires in COVID-19. Authors' analysis steps: Scientists estimated how many nucleated cells there were by amplifying reference gene primers. The table came from immunoSEQ multiplex PCR; TCRdb's copy has only in-frame clones and leaves some out. D and trimming were read from the DNA, whereas the V and J calls and clone size are those reported in that table. The sample contains about 97,000 clones, roughly 84% of which appear only once. The CDR3 loop spans 10 amino acids. V lost 6 bases and J lost 8, with 4 bases in between.

The rearrangement joins TRBV12-3 or TRBV12-4 to TRBJ2-2, with D hard to call. Source material: peripheral blood. This TCR was recovered from a human donor in a cohort sampled during active COVID-19. CDR3 coding DNA: TGTGCCAGCAGGCTAGGGGAGCTGTTTTTT. It is translated as CASRLGELFF.